This TCR beta chain is from a study of post-analysis software for immune sequencing data. Study-level points and caveats: Roughly 5 TRBV segments (TRBV5-6, TRBV5-1 and TRBV20-1 among them) occurred more frequently in patients than in controls.

This CDR3 contains 14 residues. Trimming took 5 bases from V and 5 from J, leaving 15 bases between them. On this clonotype itself: Its specificity is not known.

Carried by the TCR beta cDNA libraries were unique molecular identifiers. TCRdb called the PCR reads again in MiXCR, with one record for every CDR3 protein. The sample records 650,000 to 850,000 distinct CDR3 sequences, about half being singletons. This receptor was taken from a girl aged 5-17 years with multiple sclerosis. This rearrangement joins TRBV12-3 or TRBV12-4 to TRBJ1-1; a weak D match, TRBD1 (5 bases). Sequences were obtained from blood. In DNA, the CDR3 is TGTGCCAGCAGTCCCCTTGGGGGGGAAACTGAAGCTTTCTTT. Its protein is CASSPLGGETEAFF.